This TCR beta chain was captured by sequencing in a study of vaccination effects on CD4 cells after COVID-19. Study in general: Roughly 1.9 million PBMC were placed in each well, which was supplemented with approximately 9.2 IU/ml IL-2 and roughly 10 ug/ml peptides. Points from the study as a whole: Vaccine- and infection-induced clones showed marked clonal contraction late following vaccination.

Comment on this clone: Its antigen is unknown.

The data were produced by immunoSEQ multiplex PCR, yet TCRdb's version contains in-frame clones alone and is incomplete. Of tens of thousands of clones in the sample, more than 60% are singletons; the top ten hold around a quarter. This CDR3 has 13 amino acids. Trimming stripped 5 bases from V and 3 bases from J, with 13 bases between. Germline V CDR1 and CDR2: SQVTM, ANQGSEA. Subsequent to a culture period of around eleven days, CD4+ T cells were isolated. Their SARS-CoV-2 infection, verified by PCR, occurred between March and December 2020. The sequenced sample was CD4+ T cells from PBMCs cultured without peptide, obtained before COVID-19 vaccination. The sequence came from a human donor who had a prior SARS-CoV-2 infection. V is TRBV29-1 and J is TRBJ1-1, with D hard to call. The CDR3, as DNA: TGCAGCGTTAAGGGAGATGGGGACACTGAAGCTTTCTTT. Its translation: CSVKGDGDTEAFF.